These 32 T cell receptor beta chains were all obtained from the same sample, sequenced in a study of T cell responses to AZD1222 COVID-19 vaccine. Assay: immunoSEQ multiplex PCR; the TCRdb copy retains only in-frame clones and omits some. Of under 100,000 clones in the sample, 80% to 90% were seen once. The sample here was peripheral blood, taken on day 0 of AZD1222 vaccination. These receptors originate from an adult in good health.

The chain carries TRBV7-8 and TRBJ2-1; 13 bases match TRBD2. This CDR3 is 18 amino acids long. The trim removed 5 bases at V and 3 bases at J, leaving 10 bases unmatched. Germline loops: CDR1 SGHVS, CDR2 FQNEAQ. This chain's CDR3 is CASSAPGLAGVLYNEQFF. The CDR3 DNA reads TGTGCCAGCAGCGCGCCCGGACTAGCGGGAGTACTCTACAATGAGCAGTTCTTC.

The chain carries TRBV7-9 and TRBJ1-2, with D uncertain. CDR1 and CDR2 (germline): SEHNR, FQNEAQ (reference sequence). Trimming removed 4 bases from V and 9 bases from J, with 15 bases in between. This CDR3 comprises 13 residues. Written as DNA, the CDR3 is TGTGCCAGCAGCTCCAGGACGGCCGGAAGCTACACCTTC. Encoded protein: CASSSRTAGSYTF.

This clone was seen only once. The gene calls are TRBV30 and TRBJ1-2, with 8 bases lining up with TRBD1. The CDR3 length is 13 residues. The junction had 5 bases not matched to a gene; V was cut back by 3 bases and J by 5 bases. CDR1 GTSNPN and CDR2 SVGIG come from the germline V gene (reference sequence). The DNA of the CDR3 is TGTGCCTGGAGCCGGGACAGGCCTTATGGCTACACCTTC. This codes for CAWSRDRPYGYTF.

V gene TRBV24-1 combines with J gene TRBJ2-1; D may be TRBD1 (5 bases). The CDR3 spans 12 residues. With 9 bases removed from V and 5 bases from J, the gap between germline ends came to 10 bases. Germline CDR1 KGHDR, CDR2 SFDVKD. The chain's CDR3 is CATRQGNNEQFF. For the CDR3, the DNA is TGTGCCACCCGGCAGGGTAACAATGAGCAGTTCTTC.

The V call is TRBV4-1, the J call TRBJ2-7; D gene uncertain. Germline assignment: CDR1 MGHRA and CDR2 YSYEKL. The CDR3 is made up of 15 amino acids. The V and J ends lost 1 base and 5 bases respectively, with 15 bases between them. The CDR3 is CASSQVALSRDEQYF. The CDR3, as DNA: TGCGCCAGCAGCCAAGTGGCTCTCTCTAGGGACGAGCAGTACTTC.

This clone has only a few counts. This rearrangement joins TRBV7-9 to TRBJ2-7, with 7 bases lining up with TRBD2. Germline trimming cut 11 bases from V and 2 bases from J; bases unmatched to any gene: 6. The germline CDR1 and CDR2 sequences are SEHNR and FQNEAQ (reference sequence). The CDR3 is 12 residues long. CDR3 amino acids: CASGGRTYEQYF. The CDR3 DNA sequence: TGTGCCTCGGGGGGTCGAACCTACGAGCAGTACTTC.

This clone was counted a single time. The rearrangement uses TRBV28 and TRBJ1-1; D is perhaps TRBD1 (6 bases). V was pared by 4 bases and J by 2 bases, with 14 bases between. Germline V lookup: CDR1 MDHEN, CDR2 SYDVKM. The CDR3 contains 15 residues. CDR3 sequence (DNA): TGTGCCAGCAGTTCAGGACAGATCTTTAACACTGAAGCTTTCTTT. Its translation is CASSSGQIFNTEAFF.

The chain joins TRBV19 to TRBJ1-1; D call uncertain. The CDR3 runs to 13 residues. Germline loops: CDR1 LNHDA, CDR2 SQIVND (reference sequence). The V gene lost 5 bases and the J gene lost 1 base, with 8 bases spanning the gap. This CDR3 is CASSGRWNTEAFF. CDR3 coding DNA: TGTGCCAGTAGTGGACGGTGGAACACTGAAGCTTTCTTT.

By frequency in the sample, this clone is medium-sized. This chain connects TRBV9 to TRBJ2-1; the match to TRBD2 covers 10 bases. Germline V CDR1 and CDR2: SGDLS, YYNGEE. The CDR3 spans 16 residues. V lost 4 bases and J lost 6; bases outside the gene matches: 10. DNA of the CDR3: TGTGCCAGCAGCCCGGACCTAGCGGGAGACTTCAATGAGCAGTTCTTC. Translated: CASSPDLAGDFNEQFF.

The V gene is TRBV7-9, the J gene TRBJ2-7; D is ambiguous. V lost 5 bases, J lost 11 bases, and 13 bases lay in between. The CDR3 covers 11 residues. Germline CDR1 SEHNR, CDR2 FQNEAQ (reference sequence). CDR3 region: CASSAGPQKYF. CDR3 coding DNA: TGTGCCAGCAGCGCCGGGCCCCAAAAGTACTTC.

The rearrangement uses TRBV9 and TRBJ2-2; TRBD2 matches at 9 bases. Germline V CDR1 and CDR2: SGDLS, YYNGEE. CDR3 length: 18 amino acids. With 0 bases clipped from V and 0 bases from J, the junction kept 6 bases outside the gene matches. CDR3 in DNA: TGTGCCAGCAGCGTAGGTTCTAGCGGGAACCCGAACACCGGGGAGCTGTTTTTT. This encodes CASSVGSSGNPNTGELFF.

J is TRBJ2-7 and V is TRBV18, with D possibly being TRBD1 (6 bases). The CDR3 has 13 amino acids. Trimming removed 2 bases from V and 8 bases from J, with 13 bases in between. Germline loops: CDR1 KGHSH, CDR2 LQKENI. CDR3 bases: TGTGCCAGCTCACCAGACAGGAAAGAGAAGCAGTACTTC. Translated: CASSPDRKEKQYF.

V and J are TRBV28 and TRBJ2-2; weak D call: TRBD1 (6 bases). The CDR3 sequence is 14 residues long. Between the trimmed V and J ends, which lost 7 bases and 6 bases, there was a span of 15 bases. The germline CDR1 and CDR2 sequences are MDHEN and SYDVKM. The CDR3 DNA is TGTGCCAGCACCCCCCGGACAGTGTCCGGGGAGCTGTTTTTT. This translates into CASTPRTVSGELFF.

The chain uses TRBV11-2 and TRBJ2-7; tentatively, D is TRBD1 or TRBD2 (6 bases each). CDR3 length: 14 residues. Deletions cut 4 bases from V and 7 bases from J, with 17 bases between. Germline V gene lookup returns CDR1 SGHAT and CDR2 FQNNGV. CDR3 protein: CASSSIGGQEEQYF. The CDR3 coding sequence is TGTGCCAGCAGCTCCATTGGGGGGCAAGAGGAGCAGTACTTC.

The V call is TRBV29-1, the J call TRBJ2-1, with D possibly being TRBD1 or TRBD2 (6 bases each). Trimming took off 7 bases at V and 9 bases at J, with 25 bases between the two ends. This CDR3 region has 15 residues. Germline V gene lookup returns CDR1 SQVTM and CDR2 ANQGSEA. CDR3 DNA sequence: TGCAGCGCTAGAGAGGGGGGAGGTTATTTTTCTGAGCAGTTCTTC. Amino acids: CSAREGGGYFSEQFF.

This clone turned up a few times. The rearrangement links TRBV11-3 to TRBJ2-7, with 9 bases matching TRBD1. Trimming took 2 bases from V and 5 from J; bases not matched to a gene: 7. CDR3 length: 15 residues. Germline V CDR1 and CDR2: SGHNT, YENEEA. The CDR3 reads CASSLWDRALDEQYF. The DNA for the CDR3 is TGTGCCAGCAGCTTATGGGACAGGGCACTCGACGAGCAGTACTTC.

The CDR3 nucleotides read TGCGCCAGCAGCTTGAGTCAGGGGAACCACAATGAGCAGTTCTTC. Translation: CASSLSQGNHNEQFF. The chain couples TRBV5-1 to TRBJ2-1; D is possibly TRBD1 (6 bases). This CDR3 comprises 15 residues. V dropped 1 base and J dropped 5 bases, with 13 bases sitting between them. Germline CDR1 reads SGHRS; CDR2 reads YFSETQ.

The chain couples TRBV10-3 to TRBJ2-5; 11 bases match TRBD2. This CDR3 contains 15 residues. V was clipped by 4 bases and J by 5 bases; unmatched bases: 6. The germline V gene has CDR1 ENHRY and CDR2 SYGVKD. Written as DNA, the CDR3 is TGTGCCATCAGTGCACTAGCGGGAGAGGGGGAGACCCAGTACTTC. This gives the protein CAISALAGEGETQYF.

The chain employs TRBV20-1 and TRBJ1-2; D gene unclear. This CDR3 spans 15 amino acids. Germline assignment: CDR1 DFQATT and CDR2 SNEGSKA (reference sequence). Trimming took 3 bases from V and 0 from J, leaving 14 bases between them. The CDR3 loop is CSASGPADSNYGYTF. CDR3 DNA: TGCAGTGCTAGTGGTCCGGCGGATTCTAACTATGGCTACACCTTC.

The CDR3 loop reads CASSLALSGAGEQYF. The CDR3 coding sequence is TGTGCCAGCAGCTTAGCGCTAAGCGGGGCGGGGGAGCAGTACTTC. V is TRBV7-2 and J is TRBJ2-7; 7 nucleotides align to TRBD2. This CDR3 has 15 amino acids. CDR1 is SGHTA, CDR2 FQGNSA, per germline. The V and J ends lost 0 bases and 7 bases, in that order; junction bases with no gene match: 9.

J is TRBJ2-5 and V is TRBV11-2; tentatively, D is TRBD2 (5 bases). The V end was cut by 5 bases, the J end by 4 bases, with 14 bases between. The CDR3 spans 14 residues. Germline V gene lookup returns CDR1 SGHAT and CDR2 FQNNGV. For the CDR3, the DNA is TGTGCCAGCAGCCCACGGGGATTCGGAGAGACCCAGTACTTC. This encodes CASSPRGFGETQYF.

The chain employs TRBV14 and TRBJ2-7, with a possible D match to TRBD2 (5 bases). In germline, CDR1 is SGHDN, CDR2 FVKESK. The CDR3 runs to 11 residues. V was shortened by 5 bases and J by 6 bases, with 8 bases between the two germline ends. CDR3 DNA: TGTGCCAGCAGCTCGGGGAGCGAGCAGTACTTC. This codes for CASSSGSEQYF.

The J gene is TRBJ1-3, the V gene TRBV5-6; TRBD1 is a possible D gene (5 bases). V shed 4 bases and J shed 0 bases, with 17 bases lying between them. There are 17 residues in the CDR3. Germline V lookup: CDR1 SGHDT, CDR2 YYEEEE. DNA for the CDR3: TGTGCCAGCAGCCTAACCCCGTGGGACTCCTCTGGAAACACCATATATTTT. This encodes CASSLTPWDSSGNTIYF.

As for this clone: One end of the junction does not line up with germline, which may come from a read error. This sequence joins TRBV6-2 or TRBV6-3 and TRBJ1-3; tentative D call: TRBD1 (6 bases). The germline V gene encodes CDR1 MNHEY and CDR2 SVGEGT. The CDR3 is made up of 12 amino acids. CDR3 sequence reads: CASSLGHLPPDF. CDR3 coding DNA: TGTGCCAGCAGCCTGGGACATCTCCCCCCGGATTTT.

V usage is TRBV5-4 and J usage is TRBJ2-7; the D gene is possibly TRBD1 (6 bases). The germline CDR1 and CDR2 sequences are SGHNT and YYREEE (reference sequence). The CDR3 sequence is 15 residues long. Trimming shortened V by 4 bases and J by 0 bases, and 14 bases separated the two germline ends. CDR3 residues: CASSRAGANSYEQYF. The CDR3 DNA is TGTGCCAGCAGCCGGGCAGGGGCAAACTCCTACGAGCAGTACTTC. The full variable domain, in which reference TRBV5-4 and TRBJ2-7 provide the parts outside the CDR3, is ETGVTQSPTHLIKTRGQQVTLRCSSQSGHNTVSWYQQALGQGPQFIFQYYREEENGRGNFPPRFSGLQFPNYSSELNVNALELDDSALYLCASSRAGANSYEQYFGPGTRLTVT.

This clone was observed a few times. The rearrangement uses TRBV28 and TRBJ2-6; 10 bases fit TRBD1. From germline, CDR1 is MDHEN and CDR2 SYDVKM. This CDR3 is 17 amino acids long. Trimming removed 4 bases from V and 3 bases from J; junction bases left unmatched: 6. The CDR3 here is CASSSATGGYGANVLTF. For the CDR3, the DNA is TGTGCCAGCAGTTCTGCGACAGGGGGCTATGGGGCCAACGTCCTGACTTTC.

DNA for the CDR3: TGTGCCAGCAGTTCCGCCGGGACAGGGGGCACTGAAGCTTTCTTT. Translating gives CASSSAGTGGTEAFF. V gene TRBV28 combines with J gene TRBJ1-1; TRBD1 matches 11 bases. V lost 4 bases, J lost 4 bases, and 5 bases stayed unmatched. Germline values: CDR1 MDHEN, CDR2 SYDVKM. The CDR3 covers 15 residues.

The chain combines TRBV28 with TRBJ1-3, with D maybe TRBD1 (5 bases). The V and J ends lost 3 bases and 3 bases respectively, with 9 bases between them. The CDR3 runs 14 residues. CDR1 and CDR2 from the germline V gene are MDHEN and SYDVKM. CDR3 protein: CASSFGQGGNTIYF. The CDR3 DNA reads TGTGCCAGCAGTTTTGGTCAGGGTGGAAACACCATATATTTT. Full variable domain (remainder filled in from reference TRBV28 and TRBJ1-3): DVKVTQSSRYLVKRTGEKVFLECVQDMDHENMFWYRQDPGLGLRLIYFSYDVKMKEKGDIPEGYSVSREKKERFSLILESASTNQTSMYLCASSFGQGGNTIYFGEGSWLTVV.

The chain combines TRBV5-6 with TRBJ2-7, with 9 bases that match TRBD1. Germline loops: CDR1 SGHDT, CDR2 YYEEEE. Losses at the gene ends were 0 bases for V and 9 bases for J; bases not matched to a gene: 4. The CDR3 sequence is 13 residues long. The CDR3 loop is CASSLDRGRGQYF. The CDR3 region has the DNA TGTGCCAGCAGCTTGGACAGGGGGCGTGGGCAGTACTTC.

This chain links TRBV5-5 with TRBJ2-1; D might be TRBD2 (5 bases). V was cut by 1 base and J by 7 bases, with 12 bases left in between. The CDR3 has 14 residues. Germline CDR1 and CDR2: SGHKS and YYEKEE (reference sequence). The CDR3 DNA reads TGTGCCAGCAGCTTGAGGTGGGAGATTAATGAGCAGTTCTTC. Encoded protein: CASSLRWEINEQFF.

The gene calls are TRBV18 and TRBJ2-6; D uncertain. Deletions cut 3 bases from V and 0 bases from J, with 6 bases between. From germline, CDR1 is KGHSH and CDR2 LQKENI. The CDR3 consists of 15 residues. As DNA, the CDR3 is TGTGCCAGCTCACCTTTAGGCTCTGGGGCCAACGTCCTGACTTTC. It is translated as CASSPLGSGANVLTF. The full variable domain, completed using reference TRBV18 and TRBJ2-6, is NAGVMQNPRHLVRRRGQEARLRCSPMKGHSHVYWYRQLPEEGLKFMVYLQKENIIDESGMPKERFSAEFPKEGPSILRIQQVVRGDSAAYFCASSPLGSGANVLTFGAGSRLTVL.

The chain employs TRBV19 and TRBJ2-1, with 11 bases aligning to TRBD2. CDR1 and CDR2 from the germline V gene are LNHDA and SQIVND (reference sequence). Trimming at V came to 5 bases and at J to 6 bases, leaving 21 bases not matched to a gene. The CDR3 covers 20 residues. This CDR3 is CASSPREGLAEEGRRNEQFF. The CDR3 DNA sequence: TGTGCCAGTAGTCCACGGGAGGGACTAGCGGAGGAAGGGCGTCGCAATGAGCAGTTCTTC.